This entry describes one T cell receptor (beta chain). The antigen remains unidentified. Germline-derived CDR1 and CDR2 are SEHNR and FQNEAQ (reference sequence). Trimming left V 4 bases short and J 5 bases short, with 15 bases between. The CDR3 runs 14 residues. Profiled with immunoSEQ multiplex PCR; TCRdb holds only in-frame clones, not every one. Here the sample spans about 90,000 clones, just over 85% being singletons. These data are taken from a study of T cell responses to AZD1222 COVID-19 vaccine. Whole-study results and caveats: Reports say nearly half of spike-specific TCRs go after unmutated variant regions. Donors in the cohort were predominantly white British and more often female, and clonal diversity was possibly underestimated. Across the whole spike, CD4 TCRs peaked at regions 160-218 and 743-854.

V and J are TRBV7-9 and TRBJ2-7; no clear D gene. The sample in question was peripheral blood, obtained on day 0 of AZD1222 vaccination. This clonotype was obtained from an adult in good health. The chain's CDR3 is CASSSWPPGHEQYF. In DNA, the CDR3 is TGTGCCAGCAGCTCATGGCCACCAGGCCACGAGCAGTACTTC.